The present T cell receptor beta chain was sequenced within a study of T cells in Graves' hyperthyroidism and ophthalmopathy. This clonotype occurred a few times. Regions amplified from RNA transcripts were the TCR beta CDR3 regions. When the TCR CDR3 underwent first-round RT-PCR, the HTBI primer set was used. TCRdb passed the multiplex PCR reads through MiXCR, listing each CDR3 protein once. Of 500,000 to 800,000 distinct CDR3 sequences listed, more than 14% are singletons. Material: blood. The receptor comes from a woman aged 45-65 years with Graves' ophthalmopathy.

CDR3 nucleotide sequence: TGTGCCAGTAGTAAAGGACAGGGAGTTCTTGATGGCTACACCTTC. Protein: CASSKGQGVLDGYTF. The chain uses TRBV19 and TRBJ1-2, with 8 bases matching TRBD1. This CDR3 is 15 amino acids long. V shed 4 bases, J shed 6 bases, and the junction held 10 bases outside the gene matches. CDR1 and CDR2 from the germline V gene are LNHDA and SQIVND (reference sequence). The whole variable domain, filled in from reference TRBV19 and TRBJ1-2, reads DGGITQSPKYLFRKEGQNVTLSCEQNLNHDAMYWYRQDPGQGLRLIYYSQIVNDFQKGDIAEGYSVSREKKESFPLTVTSAQKNPTAFYLCASSKGQGVLDGYTFGSGTRLTVV.